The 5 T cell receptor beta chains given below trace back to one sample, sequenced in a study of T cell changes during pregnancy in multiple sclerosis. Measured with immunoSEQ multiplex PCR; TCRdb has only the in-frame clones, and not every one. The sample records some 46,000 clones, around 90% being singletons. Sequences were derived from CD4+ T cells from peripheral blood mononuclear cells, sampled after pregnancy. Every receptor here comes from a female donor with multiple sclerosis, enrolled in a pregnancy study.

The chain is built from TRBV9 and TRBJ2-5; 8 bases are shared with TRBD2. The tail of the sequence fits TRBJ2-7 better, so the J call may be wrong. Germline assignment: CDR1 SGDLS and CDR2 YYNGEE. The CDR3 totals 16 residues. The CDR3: CASSVSGSVNNYEQYF. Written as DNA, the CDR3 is TGTGCCAGCAGCGTAAGCGGGAGCGTTAATAACTACGAGCAGTACTTC.

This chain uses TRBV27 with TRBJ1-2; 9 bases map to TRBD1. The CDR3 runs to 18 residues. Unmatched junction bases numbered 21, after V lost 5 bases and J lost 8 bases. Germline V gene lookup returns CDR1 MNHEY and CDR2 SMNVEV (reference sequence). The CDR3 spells CASSSNRDRVFGRGGYTF. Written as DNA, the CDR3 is TGTGCCAGCAGTAGCAACCGGGACAGGGTTTTCGGAAGGGGCGGCTACACCTTC.

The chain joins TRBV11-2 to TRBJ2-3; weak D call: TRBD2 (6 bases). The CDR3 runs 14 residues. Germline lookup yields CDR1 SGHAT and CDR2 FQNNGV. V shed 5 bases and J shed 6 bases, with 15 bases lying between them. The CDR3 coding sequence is TGTGCCAGCAGCGCCCGACTAGGGTCGGATACGCAGTATTTT. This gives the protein CASSARLGSDTQYF. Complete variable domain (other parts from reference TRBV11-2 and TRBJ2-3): EAGVAQSPRYKIIEKRQSVAFWCNPISGHATLYWYQQILGQGPKLLIQFQNNGVVDDSQLPKDRFSAERLKGVDSTLKIQPAKLEDSAVYLCASSARLGSDTQYFGPGTRLTVL.

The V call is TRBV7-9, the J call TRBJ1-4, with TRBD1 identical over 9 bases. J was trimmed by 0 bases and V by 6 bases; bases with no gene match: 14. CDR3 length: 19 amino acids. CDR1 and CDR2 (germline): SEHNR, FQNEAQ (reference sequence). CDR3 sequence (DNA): TGTGCCAGCAGTGTTAGGGGAACCGGGACAGGGACAACTAATGAAAAACTGTTTTTT. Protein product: CASSVRGTGTGTTNEKLFF.

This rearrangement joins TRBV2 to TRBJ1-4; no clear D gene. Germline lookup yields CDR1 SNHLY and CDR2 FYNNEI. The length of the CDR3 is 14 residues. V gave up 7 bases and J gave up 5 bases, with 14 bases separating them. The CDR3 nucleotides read TGTGCCAGCAATGGCATCGCGGTGAATGAAAAACTGTTTTTT. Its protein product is CASNGIAVNEKLFF.